This T cell receptor (beta chain) stems from a study of blood T cell repertoires in COVID-19. How the authors handled the data: Reference gene primer amplification gave nucleated cell count estimates. TCRdb's copy holds only in-frame clones and misses some; the assay was immunoSEQ multiplex PCR. V and J calls and clone size are copied from that table; D and trimming were computed from the DNA. The profile covers about 220,000 clones, with roughly 90% appearing a single time and over 3% taken by the ten largest. This CDR3 is built from 15 residues. Trimming removed 9 bases from V and 0 bases from J, with 13 bases in between. Germline assignment: CDR1 KGHDR and CDR2 SFDVKD.

Sequencing was carried out using PBMCs or T cells enriched from blood (not recorded which). J is TRBJ1-4 and V is TRBV24-1, with unresolved D. The source is a woman aged 40 to 55 with acute COVID-19. In DNA form, the CDR3 reads TGTGCCACCGGCGGTCCCATTCCAACTAATGAAAAACTGTTTTTT. Translating it yields CATGGPIPTNEKLFF.